The subject of this entry is one T cell receptor (beta chain). Its antigen is undetermined. The sample belongs to a study of beta chain features in type 1 diabetes. The wider study: The patient and healthy donor groups were comparable for age, gender and cell yields.

Each sorted population was over 95% pure. Overall study results and limits: Individuals with type 1 diabetes displayed fewer insertions and more deletions at VDJ junctions. Researchers report that Type 1 diabetes patients had moderately but significantly shorter TCRB CDR3s across all four CD4+ subsets. Comparison showed that naive, central memory and Treg TCRB repertoires appeared more similar among patients than among healthy donors.

Every bit of the isolated RNA underwent reverse transcription, so sequencing read expressed TCRB transcripts. Data came from immunoSEQ multiplex PCR; TCRdb stores just in-frame clones and leaves some out. This sample has 400,000 or so clones, with approximately 12% found just once. The clonotype was recovered from a woman younger than 35 with type 1 diabetes. Sequencing was done on a sample of naive CD4+ T cells from blood.

The CDR3 nucleotides are TGTGCCACCTCCGGGGGGCCTGAGCAGTTCTTC. Its translation is CATSGGPEQFF. The chain employs TRBV5-6 and TRBJ2-1; maybe TRBD2 (7 bases). Trimming removed 9 bases from V and 9 bases from J, with 13 bases in between. There are 11 residues in the CDR3. Germline V gene lookup returns CDR1 SGHDT and CDR2 YYEEEE.